The 27 T cell receptor beta chains presented below share a single source sample, sequenced in a study of control samples from healthy donors and cancer patients. Here immunoSEQ multiplex PCR was the method, and the copy in TCRdb shows in-frame clones only, minus some. The sample holds over 80,000 clones, 70% to 80% seen once. The sequenced sample consisted of blood. These receptors originate from a woman younger than 45 in good health.

The V call is TRBV5-1, the J call TRBJ2-1, with D possibly being TRBD2 (7 bases). The CDR3 contains 14 residues. V was pared by 6 bases and J by 6 bases, with 16 bases between. Germline CDR1 and CDR2: SGHRS and YFSETQ. This chain's CDR3 is CASTIVGGANEQFF. The CDR3 DNA follows: TGCGCCAGCACCATTGTGGGGGGGGCCAATGAGCAGTTCTTC.

This rearrangement joins TRBV5-1 to TRBJ2-5, with D perhaps TRBD1 (6 bases). This CDR3 is built from 15 residues. Trimming removed 0 bases at V and 4 bases at J, with 13 bases between. From germline, CDR1 is SGHRS and CDR2 YFSETQ. The CDR3 spells CASSLGSGVGETQYF. CDR3 DNA sequence: TGCGCCAGCAGCTTGGGGTCAGGGGTGGGAGAGACCCAGTACTTC.

This chain links TRBV7-2 with TRBJ2-3; possibly TRBD2 for D (6 bases). CDR1 and CDR2 from the germline V gene are SGHTA and FQGNSA. The V end lost 5 bases, the J end lost 9 bases, and 24 bases lay between the germline ends. The CDR3 runs 16 residues. CDR3 sequence reads: CASSPTQTRGAKTQYF. The CDR3 region has the DNA TGTGCCAGCAGCCCCACCCAGACTAGAGGGGCGAAAACGCAGTATTTT.

A few counts support this clone. Sequence at one end of the junction differs from germline and may be a read error. The genes are TRBV11-2 and TRBJ2-5; TRBD1 aligns across 7 bases. CDR1 SGHAT and CDR2 FQNNGV come from the germline V gene. This CDR3 is 15 amino acids long. The CDR3 region is CASSLDRAWQETQYF. The CDR3 DNA reads TGTGCCAGCAGCCTAGACAGGGCTTGGCAAGAGACCCAGTACTTC.

The chain joins TRBV2 to TRBJ1-3, with 7 positions matching TRBD1. The CDR3 covers 14 residues. Losses at the gene ends were 6 bases for V and 2 bases for J; bases not matched to a gene: 4. Germline-derived CDR1 and CDR2 are SNHLY and FYNNEI. The CDR3 loop is CASSAGGTGNTIYF. The CDR3 bases are TGTGCCAGCAGCGCAGGGGGTACTGGAAACACCATATATTTT.

This chain joins TRBV6-5 and TRBJ1-2; TRBD1 is a possible D gene (5 bases). Trimming removed 6 bases from V and 6 bases from J, with 11 bases in between. From germline, CDR1 is MNHEY and CDR2 SVGAGI. This CDR3 contains 12 residues. The CDR3 DNA is TGTGCCAGCAGCCGGGACTTCGATGGCTACACCTTC. Translation: CASSRDFDGYTF.

CDR3 protein: CASSVGVGNTIYF. The CDR3 coding sequence is TGTGCCAGCAGCGTAGGTGTGGGAAACACCATATATTTT. The J gene is TRBJ1-3, the V gene TRBV9; D not certain. V lost 0 bases and J lost 4, with 5 bases in between. Germline CDR1 is SGDLS and CDR2 is YYNGEE. The CDR3 has 13 amino acids.

This chain connects TRBV6-5 to TRBJ1-1; 7 bases are shared with TRBD1. J lost 5 bases, V lost 7 bases, and 7 bases had no gene match. Germline V gene lookup returns CDR1 MNHEY and CDR2 SVGAGI. CDR3 length: 13 amino acids. Written as DNA, the CDR3 is TGTGCCAGCACACCAGGGGGAGGGACTGAAGCTTTCTTT. Translation: CASTPGGGTEAFF.

This clone was seen only once. This chain's CDR3 is CASSLAGGSGNTIYF. The CDR3 DNA reads as TGTGCCAGCAGCTTAGCAGGGGGCTCTGGAAACACCATATATTTT. The chain employs TRBV11-2 and TRBJ1-3; TRBD1 matches at 7 bases. V lost 1 base and J lost 0; bases outside the gene matches: 0. The CDR3 is 15 residues long. Germline CDR1 is SGHAT and CDR2 is FQNNGV. The complete variable domain, with remaining parts taken from reference TRBV11-2 and TRBJ1-3, reads EAGVAQSPRYKIIEKRQSVAFWCNPISGHATLYWYQQILGQGPKLLIQFQNNGVVDDSQLPKDRFSAERLKGVDSTLKIQPAKLEDSAVYLCASSLAGGSGNTIYFGEGSWLTVV.

The chain couples TRBV21-1 to TRBJ2-4; whether TRBD1, the table's D call, matches the DNA was not checked. TRBV21-1 is classified as a pseudogene. The CDR3 has 18 amino acids. CDR3 in amino acids: CASIVVAGVTVVKNIQYF. In nucleotides, the CDR3 is TGTGCCAGCATTGTGGTCGCAGGGGTTACGGTAGTCAAAAACATTCAGTACTTC.

The chain carries TRBV10-3 and TRBJ2-5; 14 bases fit TRBD2. The CDR3 covers 15 residues. The germline CDR1 and CDR2 sequences are ENHRY and SYGVKD. V shed 6 bases and J 3 bases; nucleotides not matched to a gene: 3. The CDR3 DNA follows: TGTGCCATCAGCGGGACTAGCGGGGGAGAAGAGACCCAGTACTTC. Amino acid sequence: CAISGTSGGEETQYF.

The genes are TRBV7-9 and TRBJ1-4; 8 bases match TRBD1. Germline values: CDR1 SEHNR, CDR2 FQNEAQ (reference sequence). V lost 5 bases, J lost 8 bases, and 10 bases stayed unmatched. This CDR3 is 15 amino acids long. CDR3 loop: CASSPRDRLIEKLFF. The CDR3 DNA is TGTGCCAGCAGCCCCCGGGACAGGTTAATCGAAAAACTGTTTTTT.

This clone was detected a few times. This chain's CDR3 is CASSASAILYNEQYF. CDR3 bases: TGTGCCAGTAGTGCTTCAGCTATCCTATACAACGAGCAGTACTTC. The chain is built from TRBV19 and TRBJ2-7; no firm D call. The ends were cut back, 5 bases at V and 5 bases at J, with 19 bases in the middle. Germline CDR1 reads LNHDA; CDR2 reads SQIVND (reference sequence). This CDR3 contains 15 residues. Filled out from reference TRBV19 and TRBJ2-7, the complete variable domain reads DGGITQSPKYLFRKEGQNVTLSCEQNLNHDAMYWYRQDPGQGLRLIYYSQIVNDFQKGDIAEGYSVSREKKESFPLTVTSAQKNPTAFYLCASSASAILYNEQYFGPGTRLTVT.

This clone was picked up a small number of times. The chain couples TRBV27 to TRBJ2-1; TRBD1 might be the D (5 bases). The germline V and J ends were trimmed by 2 bases and 9 bases, with 8 bases remaining between them. This CDR3 has 12 residues. Germline V gives CDR1 MNHEY, CDR2 SMNVEV (reference sequence). This chain's CDR3 is CASSLKGSEQFF. CDR3 sequence (DNA): TGTGCCAGCAGTTTAAAGGGGTCTGAGCAGTTCTTC.

This clone was seen more than once but under ten times. The gene calls are TRBV11-2 and TRBJ2-2; unclear D gene. The length of the CDR3 is 14 residues. V shed 2 bases and J shed 3 bases, with 7 bases lying between them. Germline V gene sequence: CDR1 SGHAT, CDR2 FQNNGV. The chain's CDR3 is CASSLKYDTGELFF. The CDR3 DNA is TGTGCCAGCAGCTTAAAGTACGACACCGGGGAGCTGTTTTTT. The whole variable domain, remainder taken from reference TRBV11-2 and TRBJ2-2, is EAGVAQSPRYKIIEKRQSVAFWCNPISGHATLYWYQQILGQGPKLLIQFQNNGVVDDSQLPKDRFSAERLKGVDSTLKIQPAKLEDSAVYLCASSLKYDTGELFFGEGSRLTVL.

This rearrangement joins TRBV7-9 to TRBJ1-6, with D uncertain. Germline CDR1 SEHNR, CDR2 FQNEAQ (reference sequence). There are 14 residues in the CDR3. V gave up 5 bases and J gave up 9 bases, with 14 bases separating them. CDR3 residues: CASSAPGTSSPLHF. CDR3 in DNA: TGTGCCAGCAGCGCCCCCGGAACCAGTTCACCCCTCCACTTT.

This sequence joins TRBV5-1 and TRBJ2-7; possibly TRBD1 for D (6 bases). V lost 5 bases and J lost 5, with 20 bases in between. The length of the CDR3 is 15 residues. Germline CDR1 reads SGHRS; CDR2 reads YFSETQ. The CDR3 DNA follows: TGCGCCAGCAGTCAGTTAAGTTACAGGGCCGACGAGCAGTACTTC. This gives the protein CASSQLSYRADEQYF.

V is TRBV10-2 and J is TRBJ2-1; D is perhaps TRBD1 (5 bases). The CDR3 covers 13 residues. V lost 4 bases, J lost 8 bases, and 12 bases lay in between. Germline CDR1 and CDR2: WSHSY and SAAADI. The CDR3 coding sequence is TGCGCCAGCAGTGGGCAGGGTTGGGATGAGCAGTTCTTC. As protein: CASSGQGWDEQFF.

The V and J genes are TRBV10-1 and TRBJ2-1; TRBD2 aligns across 11 bases. Germline loops: CDR1 WNHNN, CDR2 SYGVQD (reference sequence). This CDR3 region has 16 residues. J was trimmed by 7 bases and V by 4 bases; bases with no gene match: 9. The CDR3 DNA reads TGCGCCAGCAGTGGACTCGTAGCGGGGGGGCGGAATGAGCAGTTCTTC. This sequence encodes CASSGLVAGGRNEQFF.

The chain uses TRBV3-1 (or the pseudogene TRBV3-2) and TRBJ2-3; possibly TRBD1 or TRBD2 for D (5 bases each). Germline-derived CDR1 and CDR2 are LGHDT and YNNKEL (reference sequence). The CDR3 length is 13 residues. Deletions cut 1 base from V and 8 bases from J, with 10 bases between. Here the CDR3 reads CASSQALGGTQYF. The CDR3 coding sequence is TGTGCCAGCAGCCAAGCCCTTGGGGGTACGCAGTATTTT.

In this sample, this clone turned up a few times. V and J are TRBV10-3 and TRBJ2-2; 9 bases line up with TRBD1. With 11 bases clipped from V and 2 bases from J, the junction kept 9 bases outside the gene matches. The CDR3 consists of 15 residues. CDR1 is ENHRY, CDR2 SYGVKD, per germline. CDR3 residues: CAVTGGVGNTGELFF. The CDR3 nucleotides are TGTGCCGTGACAGGGGGGGTCGGAAACACCGGGGAGCTGTTTTTT.

The chain uses TRBV6-6 and TRBJ2-7; D is unclear. CDR3 length equals 12 residues. Trimming took off 4 bases at V and 1 base at J, with 5 bases between the two ends. CDR1 MNHNY and CDR2 SVGAGI come from the germline V gene (reference sequence). DNA for the CDR3: TGTGCCAGCAGTTCTACTTCCTACGAGCAGTACTTC. This translates into CASSSTSYEQYF.

This chain uses TRBV3-1 (or the pseudogene TRBV3-2) with TRBJ2-5, with a possible D match to TRBD2 (6 bases). V lost 1 base and J lost 5, with 17 bases in between. CDR3 length equals 16 residues. Per germline, CDR1 LGHDT and CDR2 YNNKEL (reference sequence). The DNA of the CDR3 is TGTGCCAGCAGCCAAGTGGCCGACGGGACTTGGGAGACCCAGTACTTC. It encodes CASSQVADGTWETQYF.

The chain carries TRBV7-3 and TRBJ2-5, with 11 bases that match TRBD2. Germline CDR1 and CDR2: SGHTA and FQGTGA. The CDR3 has 15 amino acids. Germline trimming cut 5 bases from V and 2 bases from J; bases unmatched to any gene: 4. CDR3 region: CASSRIAGGQETQYF. CDR3 nucleotide sequence: TGTGCCAGCAGCCGGATAGCGGGGGGGCAAGAGACCCAGTACTTC.

This clone was observed a few times. The chain joins TRBV5-1 to TRBJ1-3, with D unresolved. Germline V gene sequence: CDR1 SGHRS, CDR2 YFSETQ. Trimming pared 0 bases from V and 4 bases from J, leaving 8 bases between. CDR3 length: 14 amino acids. The CDR3 loop reads CASSLAAGGNTIYF. In nucleotides, the CDR3 is TGCGCCAGCAGCTTGGCGGCAGGAGGAAACACCATATATTTT.

This clone has a handful of counts. This chain joins TRBV19 and TRBJ2-7; D is unclear. CDR3 length: 13 residues. From germline, CDR1 is LNHDA and CDR2 SQIVND (reference sequence). Trimming shortened V by 4 bases and J by 5 bases, and 12 bases separated the two germline ends. The CDR3 is CASSKAPGDEQYF. DNA of the CDR3: TGTGCCAGTAGTAAGGCACCTGGCGACGAGCAGTACTTC.

The V and J genes are TRBV19 and TRBJ1-2; a weak D match, TRBD1 (5 bases). With 3 bases removed from V and 4 bases from J, the gap between germline ends came to 12 bases. The CDR3 has 14 amino acids. The germline gives CDR1 LNHDA, CDR2 SQIVND (reference sequence). In DNA, the CDR3 is TGTGCCAGTAGTATCCCAGGTGGGGGCTATGGCTACACCTTC. This gives the protein CASSIPGGGYGYTF.